This T cell receptor (beta chain) is drawn from a study of shared clonotypes between healthy human individuals. Whole-study findings and limits: With a handful of donors compared, about 5.2% of naive CD4 clonotypes were shared.

Germline CDR1 is SGHRS and CDR2 is YFSETQ. The CDR3 extends over 14 amino acids. Between the trimmed V and J ends, which lost 6 bases and 5 bases, there was a span of 18 bases. Of note for this clone: The antigen remains unidentified.

The method was immunoSEQ multiplex PCR; TCRdb's version includes in-frame clones alone and lacks a portion of them. The sample consists of approximately 1,000,000 clones, roughly 77% of them appearing once. Sequencing input: memory CD4+ T cells from PBMCs. Subset indicated: CD45RA-negative fraction. This chain joins TRBV5-1 and TRBJ2-7; perhaps D is TRBD1 or TRBD2 (5 bases each). This clonotype originated in a man aged 18 to 29 in good health. Some clones in this sample may be carry-over from other donors' samples. CDR3 DNA sequence: TGCGCCAGCAACTCCCGGGACCCTTTGGACGAGCAGTACTTC. Its protein product is CASNSRDPLDEQYF.